These T cell receptor beta chains were read from a single sample in a study of Ad26.COV2.S vaccination and SARS-CoV-2 variants. TCRdb keeps only in-frame clones here, not all; method: immunoSEQ multiplex PCR. Of under 550,000 clones in the sample, around 89% are singletons; the top ten hold 3.6%. This specimen consisted of peripheral blood, obtained in a trial of Ad26.COV2.S vaccine versus placebo. The receptor set was obtained from a person aged 18-65 years who received the Ad26.COV2.S COVID-19 vaccine or a placebo. Each CDR3 is given with its conserved first and last residue. The D gene is left open where the match is weak. Clone size appears in some rows only: once, few, many, or a class for an expanded clone.

NA	TRBV10-3	NA	TRBJ1-5	TGTGCCATCAGCAACAGGGATAGCAATCAGCCCCAGCATTTT	CAISNRDSNQPQHF
NA	TRBV4-2	TRBD1	TRBJ2-7	TGTGCCAGCAGCCAAGAAGGGGGCGCCTCCTACGAGCAGTACTTC	CASSQEGGASYEQYF
NA	TRBV7-3	TRBD2	TRBJ2-3	TGTGCCAGCAGTCTTAATGGGCGGGGGAACACAGATACGCAGTATTTT	CASSLNGRGNTDTQYF
once	TRBV9	NA	TRBJ1-4	TGTGCCAGCAGCGAGCGAGAGGGGGCAACTAATGAAAAACTGTTTTTT	CASSEREGATNEKLFF
once	TRBV30	NA	TRBJ1-2	TGTGCCTGCCCCGTGGGGGGGCAGCTCCCCTATGGCTACACCTTC	CACPVGGQLPYGYTF
NA	TRBV29-1	NA	TRBJ1-3	TGCAGCGCCCCAGGGGATGGAAACACCATATATTTT	CSAPGDGNTIYF
NA	TRBV11-2	TRBD2	TRBJ2-2	TGTGCCTCGGTGGGAGCGGGGGGCCCTAACACCGGGGAGCTGTTTTTT	CASVGAGGPNTGELFF
NA	TRBV5-1	NA	TRBJ1-5	TGCGCCAGCAGCTTGGGGGTTCACAATCAGCCCCAGCATTTT	CASSLGVHNQPQHF
NA	TRBV6-2/TRBV6-3	NA	TRBJ1-1	TGTGCCAGCAGTCGCAACACTGAAGCTTTCTTT	CASSRNTEAFF
NA	TRBV29-1	NA	TRBJ1-2	TGCAGCGCCGACCTGCGGCCTCCGGCGGGAGGCTACACCTTC	CSADLRPPAGGYTF
NA	TRBV14	NA	TRBJ1-2	TGTGCCAGCAGCTACCGGGACATGTCAATTTATGGCTACACCTTC	CASSYRDMSIYGYTF
NA	TRBV2	TRBD1	TRBJ1-3	TGTGCCAGCAGGGAGGGACAGGTCGAAAACACCATATATTTT	CASREGQVENTIYF
once	TRBV3-1/TRBV3-2	NA	TRBJ1-1	TGTGCCAGCAGCCAGCGGGGGTTAACGAACACTGAAGCTTTCTTT	CASSQRGLTNTEAFF
NA	TRBV7-2	NA	TRBJ2-6	TGTGCCAGCAGCTTAGTCCATGGACTCTCTGGGGCCAACGTCCTGACTTTC	CASSLVHGLSGANVLTF
NA	TRBV5-5	NA	TRBJ1-5	TGTGCCAGCAGCTTACTCTGGGACACGGGAAATCAGCCCCAGCATTTT	CASSLLWDTGNQPQHF
NA	TRBV30	TRBD1	TRBJ2-7	TGTGCCTGGAGCCCGGGACAGACACCGACCTACGAGCAGTACTTC	CAWSPGQTPTYEQYF
NA	TRBV11-2	NA	TRBJ2-6	TGTGCCAGCAGCATGTCCCCCAGGGGCTCTGGGGCCAACGTCCTGACTTTC	CASSMSPRGSGANVLTF
NA	TRBV5-6	NA	TRBJ1-2	TGTGCCAGCAGCTTGGCCGAATCGGACAGTTATTATGGCTACACCTTC	CASSLAESDSYYGYTF
few	TRBV4-3	TRBD2	TRBJ2-2	TGCGCCAGCAGCCAAGGTTTGCTAGCGGGGGGGCTGAGCGGGGAGCTGTTTTTT	CASSQGLLAGGLSGELFF
once	TRBV30	NA	TRBJ1-1	TGTGCCTGGAGTCCTACCATGAACACTGAAGCTTTCTTT	CAWSPTMNTEAFF
few	TRBV7-2	NA	TRBJ1-4	TGTGCCAGCAGCCTGCCGGGAGGGTTCGAAAAACTGTTTTTT	CASSLPGGFEKLFF
NA	TRBV7-8	NA	TRBJ1-5	TGTGCCAGCAGTGCGGAGGAGGCCAATCAGCCCCAGCATTTT	CASSAEEANQPQHF
NA	TRBV19	TRBD1	TRBJ2-5	TGTGCCAGTAGCGTCGAACGACAGGGTCGGGGGACCCAGTACTTC	CASSVERQGRGTQYF
NA	TRBV11-3	TRBD2	TRBJ2-3	TGTGCCAGCAGCGTCGGGAGGGGCCCAGATACGCAGTATTTT	CASSVGRGPDTQYF
NA	TRBV11-2	NA	TRBJ1-6	NA	CASSTSGVRDSPLHF
NA	TRBV19	NA	TRBJ1-6	TGTGCCAGCAACCGGGGGGACAATTCACCCCTCCACTTT	CASNRGDNSPLHF
NA	TRBV5-4	NA	TRBJ1-1	TGTGCCAGCAGCTTGGGGGGAAGCCTTACTGAAGCTTTCTTT	CASSLGGSLTEAFF
once	TRBV7-2	NA	TRBJ2-3	TGTGCCAGCAGCTTAGTCGGGGACTTCACAGATACGCAGTATTTT	CASSLVGDFTDTQYF